The 3 T cell receptor beta chains reported below all come from one sample, sequenced in a study of vaccination effects on CD4 cells after COVID-19. Antigens for these TCRs are unknown. Pools of viral peptides were used by the ViraFEST assay to expand antigen-specific CD4+ T cells ahead of sequencing. Investigators separated out CD4+ T cells once 9 to 11 days of culture had passed. Subjects were given two BNT162b2 or mRNA-1273 vaccine doses. Profiling relied on immunoSEQ multiplex PCR, and the TCRdb table lists in-frame clones only, not all of them. The sample records around 65,000 clones, roughly 72% being singletons. Sequenced material: CD4+ T cells from PBMCs cultured with HCoV-229E spike peptides, taken after COVID-19 vaccination. Receptors were obtained from a human donor who received a COVID-19 vaccine.

The DNA for the CDR3 is TGTGCCTGGAGTGTAAGGACTTTGAACACTGAAGCTTTCTTT. This sequence encodes CAWSVRTLNTEAFF. The chain joins TRBV30 to TRBJ1-1; D not resolved. Between the trimmed V and J ends, which lost 0 bases and 0 bases, there was a span of 8 bases. The CDR3 extends over 14 amino acids. Germline V gene sequence: CDR1 GTSNPN, CDR2 SVGIG (reference sequence).

The chain uses TRBV19 and TRBJ1-4; 8 positions match TRBD1. V trimming: 8 bases; J trimming: 6 bases; junction bases outside the gene matches: 8. Germline assignment: CDR1 LNHDA and CDR2 SQIVND (reference sequence). The CDR3 consists of 14 residues. The CDR3 region is CASGSGQGHEKLFF. CDR3 DNA sequence: TGTGCCAGTGGGTCAGGACAGGGCCATGAAAAACTGTTTTTT.

The J gene is TRBJ2-5, the V gene TRBV2, with D tentatively TRBD2 (5 bases). The CDR3 covers 14 residues. The germline V gene encodes CDR1 SNHLY and CDR2 FYNNEI. Trimming shortened V by 8 bases and J by 5 bases, and 18 bases separated the two germline ends. The chain's CDR3 is CASAEDEGLETQYF. CDR3 in DNA: TGTGCCAGCGCCGAGGACGAGGGTTTGGAGACCCAGTACTTC.